The 2 T cell receptor beta chains given below trace back to one sample, sequenced in a study of blood T cell repertoires in COVID-19. The method was immunoSEQ multiplex PCR; TCRdb's version includes in-frame clones alone and lacks a portion of them. The sample gives almost 200,000 clones, about 85% of which show up once; about 0.95% is in the top ten. Source material: peripheral blood. The receptors derive from a man aged 60-69 years with COVID-19, enrolled during active disease.

This chain joins TRBV7-9 and TRBJ2-1; D ambiguous. Trimming left V 4 bases short and J 8 bases short, with 6 bases between. The germline CDR1 and CDR2 sequences are SEHNR and FQNEAQ (reference sequence). The CDR3 covers 11 residues. The CDR3 here is CASSSVYEQFF. DNA of the CDR3: TGTGCCAGCAGCTCTGTCTATGAGCAGTTCTTC.

This clone was detected once. J is TRBJ2-5 and V is TRBV7-6, with D possibly being TRBD2 (5 bases). CDR3 size: 15 residues. Germline loops: CDR1 SGHVS, CDR2 FNYEAQ. The V gene lost 2 bases and the J gene lost 2 bases, with 12 bases spanning the gap. In DNA form, the CDR3 reads TGTGCCAGCAGCTTAATTCGGCGGGCACAAGAGACCCAGTACTTC. Protein: CASSLIRRAQETQYF.